The present T cell receptor beta chain was sequenced within a study of blood T cell repertoires in COVID-19. Across the study: Both acute and convalescent COVID-19 samples were obtained from the United States, Italy and Spain.

Per the original data handling: For nucleated cells, counts were estimated from reference gene primer amplification. The table came from immunoSEQ multiplex PCR; TCRdb's copy has only in-frame clones and leaves some out. V, J and clone size are those of that table, while D and trimming were read from the DNA. Seen here are about 100,000 clones, about nine tenths observed once, and the top ten hold roughly 2.1%. This clone showed up just once. Germline V gene data show CDR1 as KGHDR and CDR2 as SFDVKD. CDR3 length: 13 residues. With 3 bases clipped from V and 10 bases from J, the junction kept 4 bases outside the gene matches.

This chain joins TRBV24-1 and TRBJ1-1; 10 bases fit TRBD1. Sequencing used peripheral blood. The clonotype was recovered from a middle-aged man with active COVID-19. The DNA for the CDR3 is TGTGCCACCAGTGATAAGGACAGGGGGGTAGCTTTCTTT. It yields the protein CATSDKDRGVAFF.